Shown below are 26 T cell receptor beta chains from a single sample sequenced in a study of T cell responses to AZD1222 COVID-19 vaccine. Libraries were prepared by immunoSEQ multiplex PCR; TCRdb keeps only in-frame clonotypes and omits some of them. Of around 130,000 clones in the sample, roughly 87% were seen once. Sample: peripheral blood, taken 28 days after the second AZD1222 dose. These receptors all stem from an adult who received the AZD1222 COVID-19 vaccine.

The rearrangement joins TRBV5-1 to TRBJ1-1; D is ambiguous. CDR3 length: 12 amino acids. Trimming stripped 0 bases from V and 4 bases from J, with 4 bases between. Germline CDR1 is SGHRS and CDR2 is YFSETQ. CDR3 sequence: CASSLGVTEAFF. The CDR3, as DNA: TGCGCCAGCAGCTTGGGGGTCACTGAAGCTTTCTTT.

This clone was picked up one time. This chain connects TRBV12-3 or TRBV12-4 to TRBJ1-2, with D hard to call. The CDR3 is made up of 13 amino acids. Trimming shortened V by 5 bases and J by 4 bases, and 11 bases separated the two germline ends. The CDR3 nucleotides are TGTGCCAGCAGTAAGGCAGGAATCTATGGCTACACCTTC. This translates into CASSKAGIYGYTF.

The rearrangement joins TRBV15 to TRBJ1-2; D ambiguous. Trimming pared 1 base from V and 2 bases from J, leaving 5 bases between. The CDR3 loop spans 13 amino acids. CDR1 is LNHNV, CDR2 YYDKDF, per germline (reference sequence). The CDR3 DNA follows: TGTGCCACCAGCAGAGGTCAGAACTATGGCTACACCTTC. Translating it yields CATSRGQNYGYTF.

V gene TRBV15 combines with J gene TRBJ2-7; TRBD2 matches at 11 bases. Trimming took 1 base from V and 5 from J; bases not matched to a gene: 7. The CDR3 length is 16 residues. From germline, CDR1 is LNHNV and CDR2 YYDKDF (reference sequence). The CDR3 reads CATSRGRLAGMNEQYF. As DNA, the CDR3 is TGTGCCACCAGCAGAGGCAGACTAGCGGGAATGAACGAGCAGTACTTC.

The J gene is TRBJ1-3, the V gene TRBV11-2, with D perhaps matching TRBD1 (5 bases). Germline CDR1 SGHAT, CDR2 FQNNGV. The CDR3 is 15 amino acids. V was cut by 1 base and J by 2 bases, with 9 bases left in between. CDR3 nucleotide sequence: TGTGCCAGCAGCTTAGCTGGGGGTGCTGGAAACACCATATATTTT. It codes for CASSLAGGAGNTIYF.

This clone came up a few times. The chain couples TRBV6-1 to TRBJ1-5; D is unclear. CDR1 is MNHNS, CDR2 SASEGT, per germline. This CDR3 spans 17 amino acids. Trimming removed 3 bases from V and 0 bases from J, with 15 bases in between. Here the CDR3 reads CASSDMGLSDSNQPQHF. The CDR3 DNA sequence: TGTGCCAGCAGTGACATGGGTTTGTCAGATAGCAATCAGCCCCAGCATTTT.

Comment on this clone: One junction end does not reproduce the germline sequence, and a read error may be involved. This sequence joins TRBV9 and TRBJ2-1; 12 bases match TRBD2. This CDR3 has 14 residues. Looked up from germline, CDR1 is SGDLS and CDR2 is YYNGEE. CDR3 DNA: TGTGCCAGCAGCGTAGCCCCGACTAGCGGGAGAACTCTCTTC. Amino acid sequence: CASSVAPTSGRTLF.

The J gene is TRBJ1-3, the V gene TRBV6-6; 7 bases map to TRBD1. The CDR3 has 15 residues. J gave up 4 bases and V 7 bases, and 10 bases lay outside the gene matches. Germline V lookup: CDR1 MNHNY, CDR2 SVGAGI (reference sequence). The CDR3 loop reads CASTRGAVVGNTIYF. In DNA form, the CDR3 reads TGTGCCAGCACCAGGGGGGCGGTAGTCGGAAACACCATATATTTT.

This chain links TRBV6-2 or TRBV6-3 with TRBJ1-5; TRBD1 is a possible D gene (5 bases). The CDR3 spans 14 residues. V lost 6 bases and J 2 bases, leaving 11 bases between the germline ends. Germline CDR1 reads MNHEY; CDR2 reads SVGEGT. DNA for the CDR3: TGTGCCAGCAGCATAGGGGAAGGCAATCAGCCCCAGCATTTT. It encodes CASSIGEGNQPQHF.

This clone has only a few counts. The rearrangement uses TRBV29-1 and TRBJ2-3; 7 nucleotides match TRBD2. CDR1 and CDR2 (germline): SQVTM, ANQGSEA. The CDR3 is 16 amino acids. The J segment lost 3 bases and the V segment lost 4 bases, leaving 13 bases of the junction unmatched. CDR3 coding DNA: TGCAGCGTTGGAGGGTTAGCGGGTCGAGTAACAGATACGCAGTATTTT. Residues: CSVGGLAGRVTDTQYF.

The DNA for the CDR3 is TGTGCCAGCAGCTTCCCGGGGATAGAGCAGTTCTTC. It translates to CASSFPGIEQFF. V is TRBV11-2 and J is TRBJ2-1, with a possible D match to TRBD2 (5 bases). CDR3 length: 12 residues. Germline V gene sequence: CDR1 SGHAT, CDR2 FQNNGV. The V and J ends lost 3 bases and 10 bases respectively, with 10 bases between them.

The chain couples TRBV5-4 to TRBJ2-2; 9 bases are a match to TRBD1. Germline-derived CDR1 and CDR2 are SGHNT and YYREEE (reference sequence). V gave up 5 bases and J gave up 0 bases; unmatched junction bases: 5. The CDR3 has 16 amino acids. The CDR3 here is CASSPGQGTNTGELFF. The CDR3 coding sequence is TGTGCCAGCAGTCCTGGACAGGGGACGAACACCGGGGAGCTGTTTTTT.

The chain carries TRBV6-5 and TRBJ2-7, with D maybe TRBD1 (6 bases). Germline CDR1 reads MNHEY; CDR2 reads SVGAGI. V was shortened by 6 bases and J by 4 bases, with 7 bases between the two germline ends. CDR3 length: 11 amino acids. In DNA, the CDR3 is TGTGCCAGCAGGGACAGTTACGAGCAGTACTTC. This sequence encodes CASRDSYEQYF.

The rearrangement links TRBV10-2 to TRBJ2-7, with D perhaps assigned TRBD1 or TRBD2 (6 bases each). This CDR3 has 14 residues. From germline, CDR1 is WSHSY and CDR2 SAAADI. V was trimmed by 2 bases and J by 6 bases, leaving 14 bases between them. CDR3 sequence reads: CASSETGGPGEQYF. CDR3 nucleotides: TGCGCCAGCAGTGAGACCGGGGGCCCAGGCGAGCAGTACTTC.

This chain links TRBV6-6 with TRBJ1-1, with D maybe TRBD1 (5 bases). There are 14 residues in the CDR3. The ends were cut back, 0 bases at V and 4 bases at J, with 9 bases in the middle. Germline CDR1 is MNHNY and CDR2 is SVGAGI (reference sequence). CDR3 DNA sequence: TGTGCCAGCAGTTACTCGTCGGGGGGCACTGAAGCTTTCTTT. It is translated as CASSYSSGGTEAFF.

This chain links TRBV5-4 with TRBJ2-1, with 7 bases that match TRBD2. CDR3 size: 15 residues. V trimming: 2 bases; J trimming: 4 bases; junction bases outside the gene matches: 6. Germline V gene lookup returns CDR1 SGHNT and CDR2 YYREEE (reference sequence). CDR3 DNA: TGTGCCAGCAGCTTCCCGCGGGAGCCGTACAATGAGCAGTTCTTC. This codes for CASSFPREPYNEQFF.

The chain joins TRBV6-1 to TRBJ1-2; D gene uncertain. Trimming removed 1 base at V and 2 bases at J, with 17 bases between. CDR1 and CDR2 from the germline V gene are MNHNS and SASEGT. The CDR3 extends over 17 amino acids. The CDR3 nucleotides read TGTGCCAGCAGTGAAGAGGAAGGCGCCTACTGGAACTATGGCTACACCTTC. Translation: CASSEEEGAYWNYGYTF.

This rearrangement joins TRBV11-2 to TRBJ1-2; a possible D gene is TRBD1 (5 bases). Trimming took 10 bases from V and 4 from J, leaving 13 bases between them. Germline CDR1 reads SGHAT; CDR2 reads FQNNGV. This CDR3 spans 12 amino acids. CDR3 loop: CATRDGTYGYTF. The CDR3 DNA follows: TGTGCCACACGGGACGGAACCTATGGCTACACCTTC. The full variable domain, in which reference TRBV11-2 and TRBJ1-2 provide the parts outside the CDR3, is EAGVAQSPRYKIIEKRQSVAFWCNPISGHATLYWYQQILGQGPKLLIQFQNNGVVDDSQLPKDRFSAERLKGVDSTLKIQPAKLEDSAVYLCATRDGTYGYTFGSGTRLTVV.

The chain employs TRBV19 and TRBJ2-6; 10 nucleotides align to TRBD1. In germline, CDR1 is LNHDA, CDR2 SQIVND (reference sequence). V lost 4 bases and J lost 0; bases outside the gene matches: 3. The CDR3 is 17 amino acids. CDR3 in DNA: TGTGCCAGTAGTAAGACAGGGGGCAACTCTGGGGCCAACGTCCTGACTTTC. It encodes CASSKTGGNSGANVLTF.

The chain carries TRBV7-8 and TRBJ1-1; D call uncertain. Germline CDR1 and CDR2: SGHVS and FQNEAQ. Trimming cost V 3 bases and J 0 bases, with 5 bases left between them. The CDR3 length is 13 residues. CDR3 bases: TGTGCCAGCAGCTTCCAACTGAACACTGAAGCTTTCTTT. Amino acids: CASSFQLNTEAFF.

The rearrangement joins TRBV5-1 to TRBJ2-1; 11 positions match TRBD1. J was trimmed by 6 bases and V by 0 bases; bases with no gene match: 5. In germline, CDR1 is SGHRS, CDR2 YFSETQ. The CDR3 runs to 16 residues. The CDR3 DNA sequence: TGCGCCAGCAGCTTGGATGGGACAGGGGGTATCAATGAGCAGTTCTTC. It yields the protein CASSLDGTGGINEQFF.

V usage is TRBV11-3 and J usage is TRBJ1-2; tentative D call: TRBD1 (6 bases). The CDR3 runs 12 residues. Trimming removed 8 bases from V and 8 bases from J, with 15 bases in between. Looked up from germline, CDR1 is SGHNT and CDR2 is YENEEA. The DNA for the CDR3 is TGTGCCAGCGCCCTGGGGGCCAACGGCTACACCTTC. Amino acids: CASALGANGYTF.

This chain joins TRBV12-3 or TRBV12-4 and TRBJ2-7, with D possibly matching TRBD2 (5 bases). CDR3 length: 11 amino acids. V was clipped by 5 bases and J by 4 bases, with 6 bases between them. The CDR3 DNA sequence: TGTGCCAGCAGTAGCGGTTACGAGCAGTACTTC. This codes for CASSSGYEQYF.

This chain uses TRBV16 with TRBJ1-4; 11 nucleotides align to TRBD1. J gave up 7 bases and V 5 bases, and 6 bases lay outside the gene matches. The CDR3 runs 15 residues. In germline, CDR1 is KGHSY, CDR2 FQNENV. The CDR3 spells CASSSRTGGGEKLFF. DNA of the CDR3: TGTGCCAGCAGCTCCCGGACAGGGGGCGGTGAAAAACTGTTTTTT.

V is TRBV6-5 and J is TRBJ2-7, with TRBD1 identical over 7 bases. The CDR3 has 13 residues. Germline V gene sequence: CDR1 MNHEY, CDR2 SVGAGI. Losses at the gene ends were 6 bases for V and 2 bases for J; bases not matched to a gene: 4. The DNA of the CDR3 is TGTGCCAGCAGATCGACAGGGCCCTACGAGCAGTACTTC. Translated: CASRSTGPYEQYF.

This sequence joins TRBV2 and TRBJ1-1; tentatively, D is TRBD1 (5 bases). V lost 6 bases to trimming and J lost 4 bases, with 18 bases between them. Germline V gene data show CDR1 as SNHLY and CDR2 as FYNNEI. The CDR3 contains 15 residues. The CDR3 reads CASRVMGGAGTEAFF. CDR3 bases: TGTGCCAGCAGGGTCATGGGGGGAGCGGGCACTGAAGCTTTCTTT.